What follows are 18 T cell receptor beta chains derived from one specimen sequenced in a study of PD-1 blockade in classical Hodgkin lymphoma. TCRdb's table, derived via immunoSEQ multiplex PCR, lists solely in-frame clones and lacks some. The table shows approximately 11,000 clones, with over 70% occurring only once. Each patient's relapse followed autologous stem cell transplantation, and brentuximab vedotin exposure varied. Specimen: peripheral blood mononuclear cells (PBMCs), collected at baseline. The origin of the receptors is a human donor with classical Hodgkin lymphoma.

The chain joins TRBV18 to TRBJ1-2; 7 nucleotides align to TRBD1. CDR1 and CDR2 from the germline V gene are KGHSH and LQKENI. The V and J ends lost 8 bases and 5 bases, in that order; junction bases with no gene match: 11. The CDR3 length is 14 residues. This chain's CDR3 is CASPITGDQYGYTF. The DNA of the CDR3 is TGTGCCAGCCCTATAACAGGGGATCAATATGGCTACACCTTC.

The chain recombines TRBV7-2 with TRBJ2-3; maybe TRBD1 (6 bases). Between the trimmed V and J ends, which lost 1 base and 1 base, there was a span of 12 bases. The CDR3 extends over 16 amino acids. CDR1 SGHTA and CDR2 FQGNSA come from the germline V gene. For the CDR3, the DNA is TGTGCCAGCAGCTTAGTGGGGGCCTGGGGCACAGATACGCAGTATTTT. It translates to CASSLVGAWGTDTQYF.

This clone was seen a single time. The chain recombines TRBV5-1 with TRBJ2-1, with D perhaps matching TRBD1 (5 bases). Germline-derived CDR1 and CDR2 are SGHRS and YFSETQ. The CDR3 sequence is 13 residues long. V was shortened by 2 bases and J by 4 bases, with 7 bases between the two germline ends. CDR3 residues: CASSFRDYNEQFF. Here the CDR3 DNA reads TGCGCCAGCAGCTTCAGGGATTACAATGAGCAGTTCTTC.

This chain's CDR3 is CASSFRDRSGGYTF. CDR3 nucleotides: TGTGCCAGCAGTTTCCGCGACAGGTCTGGTGGCTACACCTTC. The chain has TRBV6-5 and TRBJ1-2; perhaps TRBD1 as D (6 bases). V gave up 4 bases and J gave up 7 bases, with 16 bases separating them. The CDR3 runs to 14 residues. Germline CDR1 and CDR2: MNHEY and SVGAGI.

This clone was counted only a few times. CDR3 nucleotides: TGTGCCACGGGGGGGCGGGAGAATTTCAACGAGCAGTACTTC. Amino acids: CATGGRENFNEQYF. V and J are TRBV6-4 and TRBJ2-7, with TRBD2 identical over 8 bases. Germline lookup yields CDR1 MRHNA and CDR2 SNTAGT. The V segment lost 10 bases and the J segment 5 bases; nucleotides outside the gene matches: 13. CDR3 length: 14 amino acids.

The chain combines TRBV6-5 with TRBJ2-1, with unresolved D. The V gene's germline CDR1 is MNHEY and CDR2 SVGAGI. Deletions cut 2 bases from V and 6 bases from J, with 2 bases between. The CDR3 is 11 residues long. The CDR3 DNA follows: TGTGCCAGCAGTTACCTCAATGAGCAGTTCTTC. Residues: CASSYLNEQFF.

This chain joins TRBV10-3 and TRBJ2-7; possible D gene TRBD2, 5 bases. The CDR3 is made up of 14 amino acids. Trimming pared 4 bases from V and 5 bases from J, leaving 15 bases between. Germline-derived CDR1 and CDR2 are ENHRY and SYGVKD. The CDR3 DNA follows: TGTGCCATCAGTGCCACTAGTTTCCCCAACGAGCAGTACTTC. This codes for CAISATSFPNEQYF.

CDR3 sequence reads: CASSEGMGPDTQYF. Written as DNA, the CDR3 is TGTGCCAGCAGTGAAGGAATGGGCCCAGATACGCAGTATTTT. The chain combines TRBV2 with TRBJ2-3; D unclear. This CDR3 has 14 residues. Germline V gene data show CDR1 as SNHLY and CDR2 as FYNNEI. With 1 base removed from V and 4 bases from J, the gap between germline ends came to 9 bases.

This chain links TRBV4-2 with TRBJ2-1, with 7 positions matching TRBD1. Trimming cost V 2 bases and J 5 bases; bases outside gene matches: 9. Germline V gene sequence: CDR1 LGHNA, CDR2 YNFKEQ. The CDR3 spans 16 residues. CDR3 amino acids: CASSQYYRGWDNEQFF. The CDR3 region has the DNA TGTGCCAGCAGCCAATACTACAGGGGTTGGGACAATGAGCAGTTCTTC.

The CDR3: CASSGLAENTGELFF. The CDR3 coding sequence is TGTGCCAGCAGTGGGCTAGCGGAGAACACCGGGGAGCTGTTTTTT. J is TRBJ2-2 and V is TRBV27; 7 bases align to TRBD2. Germline lookup yields CDR1 MNHEY and CDR2 SMNVEV (reference sequence). V gave up 5 bases and J gave up 1 base; unmatched junction bases: 4. There are 15 residues in the CDR3.

CDR3 bases: TGTGCCAGCACCCCAGTGGCTAGCGGGTTCACAGATACGCAGTATTTT. As protein: CASTPVASGFTDTQYF. V usage is TRBV11-3 and J usage is TRBJ2-3, with 8 positions matching TRBD2. Germline-derived CDR1 and CDR2 are SGHNT and YENEEA. This CDR3 contains 16 residues. Unmatched junction bases numbered 11, after V lost 7 bases and J lost 2 bases.

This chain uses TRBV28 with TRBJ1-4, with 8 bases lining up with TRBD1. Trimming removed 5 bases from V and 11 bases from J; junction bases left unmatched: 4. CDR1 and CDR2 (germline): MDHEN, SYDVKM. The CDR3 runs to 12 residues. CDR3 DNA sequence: TGTGCCAGCAGTCGACAGGGGATCAAACTGTTTTTT. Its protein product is CASSRQGIKLFF.

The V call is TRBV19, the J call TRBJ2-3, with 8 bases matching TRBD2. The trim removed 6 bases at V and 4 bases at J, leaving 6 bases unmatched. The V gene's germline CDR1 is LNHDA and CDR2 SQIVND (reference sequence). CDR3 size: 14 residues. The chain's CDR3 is CASRTGGAPDTQYF. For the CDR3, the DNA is TGTGCCAGTAGGACCGGGGGGGCCCCAGATACGCAGTATTTT. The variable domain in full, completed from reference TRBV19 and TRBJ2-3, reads DGGITQSPKYLFRKEGQNVTLSCEQNLNHDAMYWYRQDPGQGLRLIYYSQIVNDFQKGDIAEGYSVSREKKESFPLTVTSAQKNPTAFYLCASRTGGAPDTQYFGPGTRLTVL.

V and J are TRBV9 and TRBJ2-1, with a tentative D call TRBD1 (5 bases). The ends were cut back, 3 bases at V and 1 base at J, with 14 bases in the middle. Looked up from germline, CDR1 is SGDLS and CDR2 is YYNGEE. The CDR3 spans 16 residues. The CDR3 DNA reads TGTGCCAGCAGCGACGGCGCAGGGTGGTCCTACAATGAGCAGTTCTTC. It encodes CASSDGAGWSYNEQFF.

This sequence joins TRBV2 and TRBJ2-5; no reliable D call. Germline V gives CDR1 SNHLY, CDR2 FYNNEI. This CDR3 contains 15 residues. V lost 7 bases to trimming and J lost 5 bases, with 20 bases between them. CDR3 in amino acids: CASNVNTIPAETQYF. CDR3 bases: TGTGCCAGCAATGTAAATACGATACCAGCGGAGACCCAGTACTTC.

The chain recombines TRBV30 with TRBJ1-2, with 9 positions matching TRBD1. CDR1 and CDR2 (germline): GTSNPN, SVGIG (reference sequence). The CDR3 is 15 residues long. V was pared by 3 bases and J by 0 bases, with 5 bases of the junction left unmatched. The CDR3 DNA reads TGTGCCTGGAGCGGGACAGGGCACTCTAACTATGGCTACACCTTC. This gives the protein CAWSGTGHSNYGYTF.

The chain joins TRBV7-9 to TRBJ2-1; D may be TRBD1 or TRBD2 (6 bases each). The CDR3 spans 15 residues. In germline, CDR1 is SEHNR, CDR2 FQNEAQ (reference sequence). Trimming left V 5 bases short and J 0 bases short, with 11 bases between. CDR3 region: CASSLGGGSYNEQFF. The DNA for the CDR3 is TGTGCCAGCAGCCTCGGGGGCGGCTCCTACAATGAGCAGTTCTTC.

CDR3 protein: CASSLSRVANQPQHF. DNA for the CDR3: TGTGCCAGCAGCTTAAGCCGGGTGGCGAATCAGCCCCAGCATTTT. The rearrangement links TRBV5-7 to TRBJ1-5, with unresolved D. TRBV5-7 is an open reading frame, and its role is uncertain. Trimming stripped 2 bases from V and 4 bases from J, with 13 bases between. This CDR3 is 15 amino acids long.